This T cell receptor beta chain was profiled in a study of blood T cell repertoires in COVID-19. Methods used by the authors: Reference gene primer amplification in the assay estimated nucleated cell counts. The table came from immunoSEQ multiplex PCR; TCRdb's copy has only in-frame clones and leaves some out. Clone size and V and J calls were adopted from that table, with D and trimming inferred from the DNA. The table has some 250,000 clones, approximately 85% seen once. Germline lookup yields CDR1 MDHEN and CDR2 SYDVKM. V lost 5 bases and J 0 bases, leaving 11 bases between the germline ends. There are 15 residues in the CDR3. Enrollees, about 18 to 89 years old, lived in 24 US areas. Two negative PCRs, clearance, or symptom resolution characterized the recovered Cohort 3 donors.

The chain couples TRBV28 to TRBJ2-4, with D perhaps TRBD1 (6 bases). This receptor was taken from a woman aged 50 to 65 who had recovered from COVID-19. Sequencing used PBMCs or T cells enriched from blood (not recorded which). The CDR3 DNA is TGTGCCAGCAGTCCGGGACACATAGCCAAAAACATTCAGTACTTC. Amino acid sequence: CASSPGHIAKNIQYF. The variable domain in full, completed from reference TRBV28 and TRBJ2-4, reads DVKVTQSSRYLVKRTGEKVFLECVQDMDHENMFWYRQDPGLGLRLIYFSYDVKMKEKGDIPEGYSVSREKKERFSLILESASTNQTSMYLCASSPGHIAKNIQYFGAGTRLSVL.